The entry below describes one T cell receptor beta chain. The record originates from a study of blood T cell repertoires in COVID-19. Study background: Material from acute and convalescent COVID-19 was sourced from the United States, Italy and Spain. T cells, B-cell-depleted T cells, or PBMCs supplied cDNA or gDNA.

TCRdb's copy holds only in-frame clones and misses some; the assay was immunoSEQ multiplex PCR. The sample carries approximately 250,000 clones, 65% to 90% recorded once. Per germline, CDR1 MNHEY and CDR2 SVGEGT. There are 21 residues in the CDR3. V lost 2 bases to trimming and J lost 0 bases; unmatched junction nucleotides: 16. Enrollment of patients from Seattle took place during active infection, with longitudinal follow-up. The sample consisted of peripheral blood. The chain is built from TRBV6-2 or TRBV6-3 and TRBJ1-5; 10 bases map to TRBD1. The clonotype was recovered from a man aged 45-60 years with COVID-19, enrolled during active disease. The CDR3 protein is CASSYADRDRGSAHSNQPQHF. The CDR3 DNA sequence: TGTGCCAGCAGTTACGCCGACCGGGACAGGGGATCGGCTCATAGCAATCAGCCCCAGCATTTT.